This TCR beta chain comes out of a study of shared clonotypes between healthy human individuals. Study information: The donors, two women and three men, were aged 18 to 49.

Looked up from germline, CDR1 is MNHNS and CDR2 is SASEGT. V lost 1 base and J lost 0, with 11 bases in between. The CDR3 contains 16 residues. Naive CD8 isolation took CD45RO-negative cells positively selected for CCR7 and excluded terminally differentiated effector memory CD45RA+ cells. The study drew all its donors from Caucasian adults living in Nashville, Tennessee. Sequencing used immunoSEQ multiplex PCR; TCRdb keeps in-frame clones, though not all of them. The sample yields 1.5 million to 2.5 million clones, just under 95% seen once. General study findings and limits: A handful of donors showed sharing of 4.5% to 5% of naive CD4 clonotypes. Deeper or shallower sequencing was expected to change how clonotypes are shared among donors.

Concerning this clone itself: Its matching antigen is unknown.

V gene TRBV6-1 combines with J gene TRBJ2-3; weak D call: TRBD2 (6 bases). This clonotype was obtained from a young man in good health. What was sequenced was naive CD8+ T cells sorted from blood. CDR3 sequence reads: CASSEDGGTSTDTQYF. In nucleotides, the CDR3 is TGTGCCAGCAGTGAAGACGGGGGAACTAGCACAGATACGCAGTATTTT.